This is a list of T cell receptor beta chains from one sample in a study of blood T cell repertoires in COVID-19. This table comes from immunoSEQ multiplex PCR, and its TCRdb copy is limited to in-frame clones, with some not included. The sample shows 150,000 or so clones, about nine tenths of them seen only once. Material: PBMCs or T cells enriched from blood (not recorded which). These receptors originate from a woman between 35 and 50 years old who had been exposed to COVID-19. Both conserved end residues are part of each CDR3. D genes are given only for firm matches. Clone size appears in some rows only: once, few, many, or a class for an expanded clone.

v_gene,d_gene,len,j_gene,abundance,CDR3aa,CDR3nt
TRBV4-3,TRBD2,14,TRBJ2-7,-,CASSSGLAGNEQYF,TGCGCCAGCAGCTCCGGACTAGCGGGCAACGAGCAGTACTTC
TRBV5-1,-,15,TRBJ2-3,-,CASSYRDFFSDTQYF,TGCGCCAGCAGCTACCGGGACTTCTTTTCAGATACGCAGTATTTT
TRBV27,-,16,TRBJ1-2,-,CASSLRGRGENYGYTF,TGTGCCAGCAGTTTACGAGGCAGGGGCGAAAACTATGGCTACACCTTC
TRBV7-2,-,11,TRBJ1-1,-,CASSLIREAFF,TGTGCCAGCAGCTTAATCCGGGAAGCTTTCTTT
TRBV5-1,-,16,TRBJ1-4,-,CASSLFRAVTNEKLFF,TGCGCCAGCAGTTTATTCAGGGCTGTGACTAATGAAAAACTGTTTTTT
TRBV5-1,-,14,TRBJ1-1,-,CASSLDGPNTEAFF,TGCGCCAGCAGCTTGGATGGGCCGAACACTGAAGCTTTCTTT
TRBV29-1,-,12,TRBJ2-7,-,CSVEGEAYEQYF,TGCAGCGTTGAAGGTGAGGCTTACGAGCAGTACTTC
TRBV6-5,-,16,TRBJ1-4,-,CASSSLRGGGNEKLFF,TGTGCCAGCAGTTCATTACGGGGAGGGGGTAATGAAAAACTGTTTTTT
TRBV18,-,13,TRBJ2-1,-,CASSPRRGNEQFF,TGTGCCAGCTCACCACGACGGGGCAATGAGCAGTTCTTC
TRBV5-1,TRBD1,17,TRBJ1-1,-,CASSSHPGTGMNTEAFF,TGCGCCAGCAGCTCCCATCCCGGGACAGGAATGAACACTGAAGCTTTCTTT
TRBV3-1/TRBV3-2,-,15,TRBJ1-2,few,CASSQGSGRNYGYTF,TGTGCCAGCAGCCAAGGTTCAGGGCGTAACTATGGCTACACCTTC
TRBV10-1,TRBD2,16,TRBJ2-1,-,CASSESRGGPRNEQFF,TGCGCCAGCAGTGAGTCGCGGGGGGGGCCTCGGAATGAGCAGTTCTTC
TRBV4-3,TRBD2,14,TRBJ2-1,-,CASNRRESYNEQFF,TGCGCCAGCAATCGGCGGGAGAGTTACAATGAGCAGTTCTTC
TRBV6-4,-,14,TRBJ1-6,-,CASSVNRENSPLHF,TGTGCCAGCAGTGTTAACAGGGAGAATTCACCCCTCCACTTT
TRBV5-1,-,15,TRBJ2-7,-,CASSLVFGQGNEQYF,TGCGCCAGCAGCTTGGTATTTGGGCAGGGGAACGAGCAGTACTTC
TRBV5-1,-,14,TRBJ1-4,-,CASSSLGGDEKLFF,TGCGCCAGCAGCTCGCTTGGAGGGGATGAAAAACTGTTTTTT
TRBV5-5,-,16,TRBJ1-1,-,CASSSTASSMNTEAFF,TGTGCCAGCAGCTCCACAGCATCGTCTATGAACACTGAAGCTTTCTTT
TRBV5-4,-,16,TRBJ2-7,-,CASSLGEKRPEGEQYF,TGTGCCAGCAGCTTGGGGGAGAAGCGCCCAGAGGGCGAGCAGTACTTC
TRBV7-9,-,12,TRBJ1-1,-,CASSRSGPEAFF,TGTGCCAGCAGCCGTAGCGGTCCCGAAGCTTTCTTT
TRBV28,TRBD1,15,TRBJ1-1,few,CASSLQGAANTEAFF,TGTGCCAGCAGTTTACAGGGGGCAGCGAACACTGAAGCTTTCTTT
TRBV19,-,14,TRBJ1-6,-,CAAQGLPYNSPLHF,TGTGCCGCCCAGGGGCTCCCATATAATTCACCCCTCCACTTT
TRBV11-2,TRBD1,17,TRBJ2-7,-,CASSLGGWTGIGDEQYF,TGTGCCAGCAGCTTAGGCGGGTGGACAGGAATAGGGGACGAGCAGTACTTC
TRBV4-3,TRBD2,18,TRBJ2-2,-,CASSQEPSGRTNTGELFF,TGCGCCAGCAGCCAAGAGCCTAGCGGGAGAACGAACACCGGGGAGCTGTTTTTT
TRBV5-1,-,14,TRBJ1-2,once,CASSLQGTDYGYTF,TGCGCCAGCAGCCTCCAGGGAACCGACTATGGCTACACCTTC
TRBV18,-,13,TRBJ1-1,-,CASSPPPGTEAFF,TGTGCCAGCTCACCCCCCCCGGGGACTGAAGCTTTCTTT
TRBV2,TRBD1,12,TRBJ1-2,-,CASSAQGQGYTF,TGTGCCAGCAGCGCCCAGGGACAGGGCTACACCTTC
TRBV6-2/TRBV6-3,-,15,TRBJ2-5,-,CASSYTTYFGETQYF,-
TRBV28,-,14,TRBJ1-6,-,CASSLFSGNSPLHF,TGTGCCAGCAGTTTATTCTCAGGGAATTCACCCCTCCACTTT
TRBV5-1,TRBD1,15,TRBJ1-2,-,CASSLSTGGAFGYTF,TGCGCCAGCAGCTTGTCGACAGGGGGCGCGTTTGGCTACACCTTC
TRBV4-3,-,15,TRBJ2-1,-,CASSQSQRSNNEQFF,TGCGCCAGCAGCCAATCCCAGCGGAGCAACAATGAGCAGTTCTTC
TRBV5-1,TRBD1,15,TRBJ1-5,-,CASSWTGGSNQPQHF,TGCGCCAGCAGCTGGACAGGGGGTAGCAATCAGCCCCAGCATTTT
TRBV11-2,-,14,TRBJ1-1,-,CASSFLGHGNEAFF,TGTGCCAGCAGCTTTTTGGGACACGGAAATGAAGCTTTCTTT